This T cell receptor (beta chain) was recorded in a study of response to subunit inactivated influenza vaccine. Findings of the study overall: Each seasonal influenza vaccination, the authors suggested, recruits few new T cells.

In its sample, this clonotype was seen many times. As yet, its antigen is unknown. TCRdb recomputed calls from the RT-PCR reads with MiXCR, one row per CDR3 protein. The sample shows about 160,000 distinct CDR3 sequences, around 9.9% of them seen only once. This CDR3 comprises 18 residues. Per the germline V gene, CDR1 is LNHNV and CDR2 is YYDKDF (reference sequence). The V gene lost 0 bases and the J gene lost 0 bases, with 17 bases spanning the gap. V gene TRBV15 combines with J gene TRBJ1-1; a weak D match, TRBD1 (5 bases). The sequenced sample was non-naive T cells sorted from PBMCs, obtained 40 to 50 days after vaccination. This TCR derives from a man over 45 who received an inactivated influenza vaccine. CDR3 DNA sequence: TGTGCCACCAGCAGAGAAGAACCTGGTGCAGGGCTGAACACTGAAGCTTTCTTT. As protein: CATSREEPGAGLNTEAFF.